This T cell receptor (beta chain) was recorded in a study of OX40 agonist ivuxolimab in advanced cancers. Study context: Among those enrolled, mean age was about 62 years (range about 20 to 79) and 82.7% were male. Partial responses were observed in three patients, of whom one had hepatocellular carcinoma and two had cutaneous melanoma.

TCRdb's copy holds only in-frame clones and misses some; the assay was immunoSEQ multiplex PCR. Of around 95,000 clones in the sample, about 91% were seen once. Whole-study findings and limits: No determination was made of the antigen specificity of the expanded peripheral T cells. The study found that CD8+ T cells averaged more expanded clones than CD4+.

With respect to this clone: Its antigen is unknown.

The CDR3 length is 14 residues. The ends lost 4 bases at V and 4 bases at J; junction bases unmatched: 3. Germline CDR1 SGHAT, CDR2 FQNNGV. The receptor comes from an adult with an advanced solid tumor such as melanoma, head and neck, liver or kidney cancer. The sample was CD4+ or CD8+ T cells sorted from blood, taken in a trial of the OX40 agonist ivuxolimab. J is TRBJ2-2 and V is TRBV11-2; 7 nucleotides agree with TRBD2. As DNA, the CDR3 is TGTGCCAGCAGCTCTGTAGCGGGCACCGGGGAGCTGTTTTTT. Residues: CASSSVAGTGELFF. Drawing the rest from reference TRBV11-2 and TRBJ2-2, the complete variable domain is EAGVAQSPRYKIIEKRQSVAFWCNPISGHATLYWYQQILGQGPKLLIQFQNNGVVDDSQLPKDRFSAERLKGVDSTLKIQPAKLEDSAVYLCASSSVAGTGELFFGEGSRLTVL.